The rows below give T cell receptor beta chains drawn from one sample of a study of identical twins. TCRdb re-called the 5' RACE reads through MiXCR, storing one row per CDR3 protein. The sample yields roughly 1,500,000 distinct CDR3 sequences, about 32% seen once. The sequencing input was cord blood. These TCRs come from a newborn girl in good health. The conserved cysteine and the conserved F or W are not part of the CDR3 here. Where a row states a size, it is once, few, many or the class of an expanded clone; other rows omit it.

V gene: TRBV12-3/TRBV12-4; CDR3 length: 13; clone size: few; CDR3 protein: ASSPTPLRHSPLH
V gene: TRBV10-3; CDR3 length: 14; clone size: .; CDR3 protein: AISQRQGVERYEQY
V gene: TRBV29-1; CDR3 length: 13; clone size: .; CDR3 protein: SAELGGNISYEQY
V gene: TRBV6-8; CDR3 length: 12; clone size: .; CDR3 protein: ASNLDTRSYEQY
V gene: TRBV4-2; CDR3 length: 14; clone size: many; CDR3 protein: ASSQAHGPETYEQY
V gene: TRBV25-1; CDR3 length: 12; clone size: .; CDR3 protein: ASSELQGTYEQY
V gene: TRBV24-1; CDR3 length: 16; clone size: .; CDR3 protein: ATSDSRITASSYNEQF
V gene: TRBV7-9; CDR3 length: 11; clone size: few; CDR3 protein: ASSLVPGSEAF
V gene: TRBV20-1; CDR3 length: 13; clone size: few; CDR3 protein: SATKSSGSTDTQY
V gene: TRBV9; CDR3 length: 13; clone size: few; CDR3 protein: ASSVGAWLIDTQY
V gene: TRBV29-1; CDR3 length: 12; clone size: few; CDR3 protein: SVTVTGRPWEQY
V gene: TRBV20-1; CDR3 length: 14; clone size: few; CDR3 protein: SARDGSESPNSPLH
V gene: TRBV7-2; CDR3 length: 14; clone size: few; CDR3 protein: ASSYTGTSGTYEQY
V gene: TRBV4-2; CDR3 length: 12; clone size: many; CDR3 protein: ASSPTTTNEKLF
V gene: TRBV28; CDR3 length: 13; clone size: few; CDR3 protein: ASSWGTYNTDTQY
V gene: TRBV7-2; CDR3 length: 12; clone size: .; CDR3 protein: ASSFTGPSYEQY
V gene: TRBV6-1; CDR3 length: 12; clone size: few; CDR3 protein: ASSGNPTPGGYT
V gene: TRBV29-1; CDR3 length: 14; clone size: .; CDR3 protein: SVKWTRERVNYGYT
V gene: TRBV29-1; CDR3 length: 12; clone size: .; CDR3 protein: SVYTGQGCSPLH
V gene: TRBV12-5; CDR3 length: 14; clone size: few; CDR3 protein: ASGPTTSGRAFEQF
V gene: TRBV21-1; CDR3 length: 14; clone size: .; CDR3 protein: ASSKAGVDSYDEQF
V gene: TRBV6-1; CDR3 length: 14; clone size: few; CDR3 protein: ASRRQGIRGDYGYT
V gene: TRBV7-9; CDR3 length: 14; clone size: once; CDR3 protein: ASSSTPGLGVDEQY
V gene: TRBV11-1; CDR3 length: 19; clone size: .; CDR3 protein: ASSLGRTSGRSGVGLYEQY
V gene: TRBV7-9; CDR3 length: 10; clone size: .; CDR3 protein: ASTFEYGGYT
V gene: TRBV7-2; CDR3 length: 16; clone size: .; CDR3 protein: ASSQQVAASPGLGEQY
V gene: TRBV20-1; CDR3 length: 16; clone size: few; CDR3 protein: SATRYRGPGGRNYGYT
V gene: TRBV24-1; CDR3 length: 11; clone size: once; CDR3 protein: ATTTTGGTEAF
V gene: TRBV6-1; CDR3 length: 14; clone size: few; CDR3 protein: ASSEGGKVGVYGYT
V gene: TRBV4-2; CDR3 length: 14; clone size: .; CDR3 protein: ASSQESSGRGNEQY
V gene: TRBV20-1; CDR3 length: 13; clone size: few; CDR3 protein: SARDGSSRRWTQY
V gene: TRBV15; CDR3 length: 10; clone size: few; CDR3 protein: ATSPRVNIQY
V gene: TRBV4-1; CDR3 length: 14; clone size: .; CDR3 protein: ASSQYKQGANEKLF
V gene: TRBV2; CDR3 length: 11; clone size: few; CDR3 protein: ASNRGNYYEQY
V gene: TRBV5-1; CDR3 length: 13; clone size: .; CDR3 protein: ASTLDRGNTGELF
V gene: TRBV7-2; CDR3 length: 13; clone size: .; CDR3 protein: ASSLSGGNHNEQF
V gene: TRBV7-7; CDR3 length: 15; clone size: once; CDR3 protein: ASSSRDRGGEYNEQY
V gene: TRBV4-1; CDR3 length: 15; clone size: .; CDR3 protein: ASSQVAGVGGANVLT
V gene: TRBV20-1; CDR3 length: 10; clone size: few; CDR3 protein: SARDWFYEQY
V gene: TRBV9; CDR3 length: 14; clone size: .; CDR3 protein: ASSVDPDRVNTEAF
V gene: TRBV3-1; CDR3 length: 12; clone size: .; CDR3 protein: ASSPFSPRGKLF
V gene: TRBV10-3; CDR3 length: 11; clone size: .; CDR3 protein: AIKVGQGNEAF
V gene: TRBV5-1; CDR3 length: 12; clone size: .; CDR3 protein: ASRGGAVQETQY
V gene: TRBV7-9; CDR3 length: 16; clone size: few; CDR3 protein: ASSLGPTGLLAKNIQY
V gene: TRBV7-9; CDR3 length: 10; clone size: .; CDR3 protein: ASSGWYNEQF
V gene: TRBV5-1; CDR3 length: 12; clone size: few; CDR3 protein: ASSTGPTTDTQY
V gene: TRBV27; CDR3 length: 12; clone size: .; CDR3 protein: ASTPHLAEETQY
V gene: TRBV7-8; CDR3 length: 17; clone size: .; CDR3 protein: ASSLGFGTSGQSHYEQY
V gene: TRBV25-1; CDR3 length: 13; clone size: many; CDR3 protein: ASSDGGQGLYGYT
V gene: TRBV5-1; CDR3 length: 13; clone size: .; CDR3 protein: ASFPGTSGDNEQF
V gene: TRBV4-2; CDR3 length: 9; clone size: many; CDR3 protein: ASSENSPLH
V gene: TRBV11-2; CDR3 length: 13; clone size: few; CDR3 protein: ASSFLGDRAYGYT
V gene: TRBV21-1; CDR3 length: 15; clone size: .; CDR3 protein: ASSKFSLAGVCNEQY
V gene: TRBV20-1; CDR3 length: 12; clone size: .; CDR3 protein: SARDAGYQETQY
V gene: TRBV6-5; CDR3 length: 12; clone size: .; CDR3 protein: ASSYFRGRNEQF
V gene: TRBV27; CDR3 length: 13; clone size: .; CDR3 protein: ASRPIAGPAWEQY
V gene: TRBV2; CDR3 length: 14; clone size: .; CDR3 protein: ASSHITSGGHNEQY
V gene: TRBV9; CDR3 length: 12; clone size: many; CDR3 protein: ASSVTRGTDTQY
V gene: TRBV4-2; CDR3 length: 17; clone size: few; CDR3 protein: ASSQHTGTLLPSTDTQY